Many counts were recorded for the clone carrying this T cell receptor (beta chain). This entry is derived from a study of chronic HIV infection and antiretroviral therapy. Via MiXCR, TCRdb re-called the 5' RACE reads, giving one row per CDR3 protein. The sample comprises about 31,000 distinct CDR3 sequences, 8% to 10% of which are singletons, and under 3% rests with the top ten. The germline V and J ends were trimmed by 3 bases and 4 bases, with 16 bases remaining between them. The CDR3 runs to 15 residues. The V gene's germline CDR1 is DFQATT and CDR2 SNEGSKA (reference sequence). The source is an adult who had HIV and had not received antiretroviral therapy, or was an uninfected healthy control (not recorded which). The chain couples TRBV20-1 to TRBJ2-1; D may be TRBD1 or TRBD2 (5 bases each). The sample was peripheral blood. The CDR3 DNA reads TGCAGTGCTAGGCCACCGGGACGCGGGTACAATGAGCAGTTCTTC. Protein sequence: CSARPPGRGYNEQFF.